This T cell receptor (beta chain) was sequenced during a study of cytomegalovirus exposure and HLA in healthy donors (dated by TCRdb to the late 2010s). About the study as a whole: An earlier analysis of approximately 550 of the donors reported more than 250 Gb of sequence data and 120 million or so unique TCR beta sequences from about 200 million T cells. The number of donors typed differed by locus, with 629-630 for A, B, C, DRB1 and DQB1, roughly 550 for DQA1, approximately 580 for DPA1, and some 440 for DPB1. Four to six DR-DQ haplotypes were handled as single units for association and clustering, since linkage in the cohort was strong. Both class I and class II loci were covered by HLA typing, at four-digit resolution. In an earlier analysis of over 550 of the donors, high-throughput TCR beta sequencing was used to judge whether each TCR beta V gene segment behaved as functional or pseudogenic. Along with the approximately 700-subject first cohort, a separate validation cohort of around 120 different subjects was used. In the later analysis, no new phenotypic data were used to find candidate immune exposures; instead, reliance was placed on TCR beta sequences and their occurrence across donors. The study aimed to test whether cataloging public T cell receptors could reveal signatures of past pathogen exposure. An early release that covered fewer than 800 HLA-typed donors contained about 290 gigabases of sequencing data and around 80 million unique TCR sequences. All discovery cohort repertoires had been generated on a single sequencing platform. The study combined high-throughput TCR immunosequencing, statistical association of individual TCRs with disease status, and machine learning to predict cytomegalovirus infection status. The T cell repertoires of under 750 subjects were profiled by immunosequencing and related to cytomegalovirus serostatus. A later analysis re-analyzed previously published TCR beta repertoires from several hundred donors and added high-resolution HLA genotyping to study TCR occurrence patterns. On average, 235,054 unique TCR beta nucleotide sequences were sequenced per donor among 398 genotyped donors of the cohort, with around 19% of those sequences being non-productive. A later genetic analysis used genome-wide SNP genotypes for about 60% of the roughly 700 donors, treating that subset as a discovery cohort. Donor age, sex, ethnicity and CMV serostatus were compiled alongside the repertoire data. Among the roughly 380 genotyped donors, 75% to 90% belonged to the genetic ancestry cluster associated with self-reported Caucasian donors.

The cohort comprised more than 550 healthy bone marrow donors. At the time of sampling, all cohort members were nominally healthy, though unrecorded immune exposures were likely present. The donor tested CMV seropositive, placing the donor among the approximately 290 seropositive members of the cohort. Every donor gave a peripheral blood sample, and the peripheral blood mononuclear cells from that sample were used for TCR beta sequencing. The Qiagen DNeasy Blood Extraction Kit was used to extract genomic DNA from the blood cell samples. Results the study describes overall, beyond this receptor: Only TCR beta chains were sequenced in this cohort, and the absence of alpha or paired-chain data limited detectable features. A group of highly shared sequence variants was considered likely to be a technical artifact of the sequencing pipeline. In a later analysis, the rate of TCR association differed among HLA loci, with DRB1 alleles having the most associated TCRs and HLA-C alleles having the fewest. Immune exposure information for the cohort was limited to CMV serostatus. The presence/absence analyses assumed that sequencing depth was roughly uniform across donors, and that assumption may not be true. According to a later analysis, most CMV-associated TCR beta chains appeared to be HLA-restricted, and the HLA associations seemed to be driven largely by CMV exposure. The study gave a list of about 150 TCR beta chains associated with cytomegalovirus. Some IMGT-functional V segments, including TRBV6-2 and TRBV6-3, could not be distinguished by the 87-base-pair reads and were therefore excluded. Because some donors lacked HLA typing at each locus, the association tests relied only on the typed subset. A further reported finding was that TCR beta sequences accurately predicted the HLA-A and HLA-B alleles for most subjects in the first cohort. Three of the identified cytomegalovirus-associated TCR beta chains were confirmed in vitro to be specific for cytomegalovirus antigens. Linkage disequilibrium might explain the correlated functional status among segregating V segments, but an unknown experimental factor could not be excluded. Specific HLA alleles were associated with more than 15,000 TCR beta sequences at a false discovery rate of 0.05 in a later analysis. The earlier analysis of about 600 of the donors excluded some 15 rarely observed V segments, including chromosome 9 orphons, because counts were too low. Several of the top co-occurrence clusters appeared to be linked to parvovirus B19, influenza, CMV and Epstein-Barr virus, according to a later analysis. Most TCR sequences were observed very rarely across donors, whereas some public TCRs were present in many individuals. In an earlier analysis of around 600 of the donors, most TCR beta V segments were observed in productive rearrangements about 87% or about 30% of the time, broadly matching IMGT annotations. Compared with equally common non-associated chains, HLA-associated TCR beta chains in a later analysis were more clonally expanded and had lower generation probabilities. Assigning TCR associations to individual alleles was difficult when HLA alleles, especially DR and DQ, strongly co-occurred. The classifier was reported to diagnose cytomegalovirus status with high specificity and sensitivity in both the original and validation cohorts. According to the authors, the approach could potentially be generalized to other disease states and immunological phenotypes. In a later genetic analysis, a missense DCLRE1C variant was associated with V-gene and J-gene trimming of TCR beta chains, and the association was replicated in an independent cohort. A later genetic analysis reported fewer N-insertions in productive TCRs among donors in an Asian-associated ancestry cluster than the roughly 700-donor mean.

To prepare the library, the immunoSEQ multiplex PCR assay was applied. For the multiplex PCR, a mixture combining 60 forward primers for TCR Vbeta segments and 13 reverse primers for TCR Jbeta segments was used. The CDR3 region of rearranged TCR beta genes was amplified from genomic DNA with a multiplex PCR assay. On the Illumina HiSeq System, the amplified TCR beta libraries were sequenced as 87-base-pair reads. As for the original processing: In a later analysis, roughly 80 million unique TCR beta chains were counted across the roughly 670 repertoires, and around 11 million of these chains were shared by at least two donors. Raw reads were error-corrected and collapsed into unique sequences by a nearest-neighbor algorithm in which closely related sequences were merged to remove PCR and sequencing errors. CDR3 sequences were aligned to IMGT reference sequences to assign V, D and J gene segments. Each retained sequence needed at least a six-nucleotide match to both a V gene segment and a J gene segment. Rearrangements were classified as productive when the CDR3 lacked stop codons and remained in frame with V and J, and all other rearrangements were classified as non-productive. Following IMGT convention, CDR3 was defined as the stretch from the second conserved V-encoded cysteine to the conserved J-encoded phenylalanine. In an earlier analysis of roughly 580 of the donors, sequences lacking an unambiguous match to a single V gene segment were excluded. An earlier analysis of a few hundred of the donors called V segments functional above 56.7% productive rearrangements and segregating when the between-donor standard deviation exceeded 5%. A statistical classification framework was built for diagnosing cytomegalovirus status from the catalog of TCR beta chain sequences. In a later analysis, V and J genes were assigned by comparing TCR nucleotide sequences against IMGT/GENE-DB human TR gene sequences. Using the TCRdist pipeline, a later analysis assigned CDR3 sequences along with most-parsimonious VDJ recombination scenarios. A later analysis defined each TCR beta chain by its CDR3 amino acid sequence plus V-gene family, and excluded reads lacking a unique V-gene family. A later analysis removed several hundred highly shared, low-generation-probability nucleotide sequences to deal with suspected cross-contamination and a sequencing artifact. A later analysis calculated a clonal expansion index for each public chain from normalized within-repertoire ranks of inferred template counts. In a later analysis, generation probabilities were computed with a VDJ recombination model fitted to out-of-frame rearrangements, and the resulting probabilities were checked against IGoR. A later analysis scored TCR-TCR, TCR-HLA and TCR-CMV co-occurrence with hypergeometric tests, applying a repertoire-size bias correction to TCR pairs. A later analysis estimated false discovery rates by permuting HLA or CMV assignments 20 times. A later analysis grouped co-occurring TCRs with DBSCAN, adding TCRdist sequence similarity when clustering within HLA-allele-positive subsets. Repertoires with fewer than 30,000 or more than 120,000 public chains were left out of co-occurrence clustering, as were several repertoires with anomalous nucleotide sharing. TCRdb took over this immuneACCESS table, retaining in-frame rearrangements with V and J assigned. Such tables are incomplete; in checked studies, under half of the missing clones stem from an unresolved V gene, and the remainder is unexplained. Clone size and V and J calls were adopted from that table, with D and trimming inferred from the DNA. A total of roughly 160,000 clones appear in this sample, 73% of them only once. The ten top clones hold under 5.5% of the sample.

On this clone: Its antigen remains unidentified. Base qualities are not provided; no much larger clone lies one nucleotide away.

The CDR3 goes from the cysteine to the phenylalanine over 13 residues. Left in the record is the CDR3 DNA by itself, 39 bases read in frame from the first base. The germline V gene specifies MDHEN as CDR1 and SYDVKM as CDR2. Relative to germline, V is 6 bases shorter and J is 2 bases shorter, with 10 bases between their ends. The chain uses TRBV28 and TRBJ1-2; the D region possibly corresponds to TRBD1 (5 bases align). Sequencing was performed on PBMCs. This TCR derives from a woman in her late teens or twenties in good health and CMV-seropositive. The CDR3 in this case is CASSGHPNYGYTF. The sequenced DNA: TGTGCCAGCAGCGGACATCCCAACTATGGCTACACCTTC.